The 7 T cell receptor beta chains below all came from one sample that was sequenced in a study of blood T cell repertoires in COVID-19 (dated by TCRdb to the early 2020s). The method was the immunoSEQ multiplex PCR assay. What TCRdb holds here is the immuneACCESS table cut down to in-frame rearrangements. Part of the clones is not present; checked against another copy, under half of the missing clones reflect an unresolved V gene, and the others are unexplained. Counted in this sample were approximately 250,000 clones; about 87% of them appeared once. Around 9.2% of the sample is held by the ten biggest clonotypes. Specimen: peripheral blood. These receptors originate from a human donor in a cohort sampled during active COVID-19.

This sequence joins TRBV19 and TRBJ2-6; possible D gene TRBD1, 5 bases. Germline V gene lookup returns CDR1 LNHDA and CDR2 SQIVND (reference sequence). The CDR3 length is 16 residues. V was clipped by 7 bases and J by 1 base, with 14 bases between them. This CDR3 is CASTLGRLSGANVLTF. The CDR3 DNA follows: TGTGCCAGTACCCTGGGGCGGCTGTCTGGGGCCAACGTCCTGACTTTC.

The chain joins TRBV18 to TRBJ2-4; 8 nucleotides align to TRBD1. This CDR3 has 15 residues. Germline V gives CDR1 KGHSH, CDR2 LQKENI. The V gene end was trimmed by 5 bases and the J gene end by 6 bases; junction bases not matched to a gene: 9. The CDR3 region has the DNA TGTGCCAGCTCAAAAGGGACAGGACATCTAAACATTCAGTACTTC. Protein: CASSKGTGHLNIQYF.

V is TRBV2 and J is TRBJ2-1; 15 nucleotides agree with TRBD2. Trimming at V came to 8 bases and at J to 9 bases, leaving 11 bases not matched to a gene. Germline V gene lookup returns CDR1 SNHLY and CDR2 FYNNEI. The CDR3 covers 16 residues. This CDR3 is CASPKARTSGRGEQFF. The DNA for the CDR3 is TGTGCCAGCCCTAAAGCGAGGACTAGCGGGAGGGGTGAGCAGTTCTTC. The full variable domain, rest sourced from reference TRBV2 and TRBJ2-1, is EPEVTQTPSHQVTQMGQEVILRCVPISNHLYFYWYRQILGQKVEFLVSFYNNEISEKSEIFDDQFSVERPDGSNFTLKIRSTKLEDSAMYFCASPKARTSGRGEQFFGPGTRLTVL.

The J gene is TRBJ2-6, the V gene TRBV15; 8 nucleotides line up with TRBD2. CDR1 and CDR2 from the germline V gene are LNHNV and YYDKDF (reference sequence). After removal of 0 bases from V and 4 bases from J, the junction contained 2 bases not matched to a gene. The CDR3 has 16 amino acids. As DNA, the CDR3 is TGTGCCACCAGCAGAGACGGGGGGGCCGGGGCCAACGTCCTGACTTTC. Protein: CATSRDGGAGANVLTF.

This chain connects TRBV7-3 to TRBJ2-2; D remains unclear. V dropped 3 bases and J dropped 4 bases, with 6 bases sitting between them. The CDR3 has 13 residues. From germline, CDR1 is SGHTA and CDR2 FQGTGA. DNA for the CDR3: TGTGCCAGCAGCTTGCGAGGCACCGGGGAGCTGTTTTTT. Its protein is CASSLRGTGELFF. Supplemented by reference TRBV7-3 and TRBJ2-2, the full variable domain reads GAGVSQTPSNKVTEKGKYVELRCDPISGHTALYWYRQSLGQGPEFLIYFQGTGAADDSGLPNDRFFAVRPEGSVSTLKIQRTERGDSAVYLCASSLRGTGELFFGEGSRLTVL.

The rearrangement joins TRBV12-2 to TRBJ2-3; TRBD2 is taken as the D call from the table, unchecked against the DNA. TRBV12-2 is recorded as a pseudogene. This CDR3 spans 16 amino acids. The CDR3 DNA sequence: TGTGCAAGTCGCTTAGTCTGCTTCGGAGTTCAAGATACGCAGTATTTT. This translates into CASRLVCFGVQDTQYF.

The chain couples TRBV5-1 to TRBJ2-7; a weak D match, TRBD2 (6 bases). Germline V gene data show CDR1 as SGHRS and CDR2 as YFSETQ. The CDR3 runs to 13 residues. Trimming shortened V by 5 bases and J by 2 bases, and 11 bases separated the two germline ends. The CDR3 loop is CASRQGGTYEQYF. CDR3 nucleotides: TGCGCCAGCAGGCAGGGCGGGACCTACGAGCAGTACTTC.